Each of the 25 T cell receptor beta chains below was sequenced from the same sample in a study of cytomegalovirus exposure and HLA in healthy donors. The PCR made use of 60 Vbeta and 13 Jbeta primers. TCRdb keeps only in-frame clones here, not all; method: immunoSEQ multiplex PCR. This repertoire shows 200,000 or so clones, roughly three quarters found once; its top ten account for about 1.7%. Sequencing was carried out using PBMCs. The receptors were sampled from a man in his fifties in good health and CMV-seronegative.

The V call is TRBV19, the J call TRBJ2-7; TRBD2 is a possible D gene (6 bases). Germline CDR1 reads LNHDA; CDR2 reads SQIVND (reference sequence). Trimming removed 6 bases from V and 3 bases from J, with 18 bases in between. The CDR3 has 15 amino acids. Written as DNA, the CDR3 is TGTGCCAGTAGCCATCCCGGGGGAGAGAGCTACGAGCAGTACTTC. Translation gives CASSHPGGESYEQYF.

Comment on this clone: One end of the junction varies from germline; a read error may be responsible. The CDR3 DNA reads TGTGCCAGCAGAGAAGCTATAGAGCACTACGAGCAGTACTTC. Its translation: CASREAIEHYEQYF. The chain is built from TRBV2 and TRBJ2-7; D is unclear. This CDR3 contains 14 residues. CDR1 is SNHLY and CDR2 is FYNNEI in the germline V gene.

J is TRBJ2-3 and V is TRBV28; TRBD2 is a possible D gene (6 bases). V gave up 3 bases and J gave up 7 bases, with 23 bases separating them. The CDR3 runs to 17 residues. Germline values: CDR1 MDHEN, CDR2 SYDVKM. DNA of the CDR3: TGTGCCAGCAGTTTCCTCCCCTCTACGGGAGTAGTGCATACGCAGTATTTT. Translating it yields CASSFLPSTGVVHTQYF.

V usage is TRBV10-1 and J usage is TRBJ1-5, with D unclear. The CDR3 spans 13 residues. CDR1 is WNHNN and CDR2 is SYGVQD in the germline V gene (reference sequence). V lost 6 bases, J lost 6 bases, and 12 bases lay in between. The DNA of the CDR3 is TGCGCCAGCAGGGATAGAGGAGCTCAGCCCCAGCATTTT. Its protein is CASRDRGAQPQHF.

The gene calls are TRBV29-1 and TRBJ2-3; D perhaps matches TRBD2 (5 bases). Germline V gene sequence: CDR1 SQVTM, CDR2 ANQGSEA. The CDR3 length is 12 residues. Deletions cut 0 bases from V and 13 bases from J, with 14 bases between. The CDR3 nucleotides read TGCAGCGTTGAAGAGTCGGGAAACACAAAGTATTTT. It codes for CSVEESGNTKYF.

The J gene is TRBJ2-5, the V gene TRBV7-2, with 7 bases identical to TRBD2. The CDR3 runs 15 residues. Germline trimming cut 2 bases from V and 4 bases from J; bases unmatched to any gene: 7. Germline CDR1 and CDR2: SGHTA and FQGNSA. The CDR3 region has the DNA TGTGCCAGCAGCTTAAATAAGGCTAGCGGAGAGACCCAGTACTTC. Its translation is CASSLNKASGETQYF.

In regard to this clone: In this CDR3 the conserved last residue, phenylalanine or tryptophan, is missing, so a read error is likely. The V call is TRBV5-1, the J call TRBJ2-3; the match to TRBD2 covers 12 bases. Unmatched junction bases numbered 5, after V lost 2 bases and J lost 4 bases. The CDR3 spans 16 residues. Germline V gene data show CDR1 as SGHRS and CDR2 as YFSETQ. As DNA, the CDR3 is TGCGCCAGCAGCTTACTAGCGGGAGGAATCCCAGATACGCAGTATCTT. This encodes CASSLLAGGIPDTQYL.

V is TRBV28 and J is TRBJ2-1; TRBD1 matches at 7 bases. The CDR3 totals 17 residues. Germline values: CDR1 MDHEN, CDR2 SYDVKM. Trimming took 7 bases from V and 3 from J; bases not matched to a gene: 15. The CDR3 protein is CASKHDRPGQNYNEQFF. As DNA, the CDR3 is TGTGCCAGCAAACACGACCGGCCGGGACAGAACTACAATGAGCAGTTCTTC.

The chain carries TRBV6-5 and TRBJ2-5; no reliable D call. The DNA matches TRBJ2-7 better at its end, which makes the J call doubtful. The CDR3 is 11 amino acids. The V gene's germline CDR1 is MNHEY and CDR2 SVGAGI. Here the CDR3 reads CASRNPYEQYF. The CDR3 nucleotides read TGTGCCAGCAGGAATCCCTACGAGCAGTACTTC.

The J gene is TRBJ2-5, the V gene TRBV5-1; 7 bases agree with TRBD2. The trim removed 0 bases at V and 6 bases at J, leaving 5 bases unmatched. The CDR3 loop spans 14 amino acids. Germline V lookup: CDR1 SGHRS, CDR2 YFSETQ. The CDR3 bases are TGCGCCAGCAGCTTGGCACTAGCGCCACAGACCCAGTACTTC. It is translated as CASSLALAPQTQYF. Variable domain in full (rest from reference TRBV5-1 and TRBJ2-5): KAGVTQTPRYLIKTRGQQVTLSCSPISGHRSVSWYQQTPGQGLQFLFEYFSETQRNKGNFPGRFSGRQFSNSRSEMNVSTLELGDSALYLCASSLALAPQTQYFGPGTRLLVL.

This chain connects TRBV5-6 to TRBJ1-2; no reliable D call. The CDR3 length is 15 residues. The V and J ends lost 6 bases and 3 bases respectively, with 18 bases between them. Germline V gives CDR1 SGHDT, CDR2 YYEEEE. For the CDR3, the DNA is TGTGCCAGCACCTCGTCCTACTTCCTGGACTATGGCTACACCTTC. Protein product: CASTSSYFLDYGYTF.

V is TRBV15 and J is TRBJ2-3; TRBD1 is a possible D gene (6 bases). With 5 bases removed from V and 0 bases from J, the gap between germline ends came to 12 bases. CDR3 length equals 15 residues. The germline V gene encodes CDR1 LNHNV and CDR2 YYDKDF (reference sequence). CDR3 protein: CATSYTGISTDTQYF. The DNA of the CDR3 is TGTGCCACCAGCTACACAGGGATTAGCACAGATACGCAGTATTTT.

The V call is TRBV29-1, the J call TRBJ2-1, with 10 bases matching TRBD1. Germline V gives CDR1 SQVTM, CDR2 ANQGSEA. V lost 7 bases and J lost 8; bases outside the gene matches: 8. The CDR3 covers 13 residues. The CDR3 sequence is CSALTGGPDEQFF. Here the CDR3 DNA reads TGCAGCGCTTTGACAGGGGGCCCAGATGAGCAGTTCTTC.

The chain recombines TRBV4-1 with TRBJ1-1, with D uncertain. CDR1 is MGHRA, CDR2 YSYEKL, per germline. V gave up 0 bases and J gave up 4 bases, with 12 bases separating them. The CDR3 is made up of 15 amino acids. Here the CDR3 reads CASSQDGRAGTEAFF. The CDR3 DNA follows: TGCGCCAGCAGCCAAGATGGTAGGGCGGGCACTGAAGCTTTCTTT.

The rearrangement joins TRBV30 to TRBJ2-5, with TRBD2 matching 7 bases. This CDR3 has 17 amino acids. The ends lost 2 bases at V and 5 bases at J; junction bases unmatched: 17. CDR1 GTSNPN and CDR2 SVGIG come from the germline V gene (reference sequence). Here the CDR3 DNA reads TGTGCCTGGAGTAGTGAATTGGGGAGCGGGATGAGGGAGACCCAGTACTTC. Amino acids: CAWSSELGSGMRETQYF.

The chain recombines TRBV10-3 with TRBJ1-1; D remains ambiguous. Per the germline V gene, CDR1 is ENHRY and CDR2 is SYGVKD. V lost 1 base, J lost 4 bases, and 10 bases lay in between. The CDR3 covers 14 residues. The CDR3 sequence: CAISELTGSTEAFF. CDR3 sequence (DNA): TGTGCCATCAGTGAGTTGACGGGGAGCACTGAAGCTTTCTTT.

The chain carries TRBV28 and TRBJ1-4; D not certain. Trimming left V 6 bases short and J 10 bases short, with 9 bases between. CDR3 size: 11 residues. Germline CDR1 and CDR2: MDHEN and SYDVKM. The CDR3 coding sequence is TGTGCCAGCAGCCCCCGCGGAAAACTGTTTTTT. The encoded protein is CASSPRGKLFF.

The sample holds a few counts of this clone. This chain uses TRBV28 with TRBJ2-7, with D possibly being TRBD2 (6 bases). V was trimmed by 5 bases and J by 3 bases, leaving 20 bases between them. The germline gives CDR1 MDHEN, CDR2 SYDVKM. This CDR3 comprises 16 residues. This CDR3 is CASSANRRRGFYEQYF. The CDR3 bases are TGTGCCAGCAGTGCTAACCGAAGGAGGGGCTTCTACGAGCAGTACTTC.

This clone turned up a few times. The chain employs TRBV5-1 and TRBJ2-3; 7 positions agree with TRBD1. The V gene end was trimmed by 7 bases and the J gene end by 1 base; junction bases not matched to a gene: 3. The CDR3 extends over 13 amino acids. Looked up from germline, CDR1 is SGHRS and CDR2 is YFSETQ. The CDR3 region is CASSGQGTDTQYF. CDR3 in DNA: TGCGCCAGCTCCGGACAGGGCACAGATACGCAGTATTTT.

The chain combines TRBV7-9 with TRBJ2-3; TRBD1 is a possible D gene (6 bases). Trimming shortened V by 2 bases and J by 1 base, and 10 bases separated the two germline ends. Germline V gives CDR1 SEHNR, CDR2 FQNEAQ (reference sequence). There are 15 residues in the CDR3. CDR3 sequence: CASSLLQGGTDTQYF. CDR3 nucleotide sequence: TGTGCCAGCAGCTTACTACAGGGTGGCACAGATACGCAGTATTTT. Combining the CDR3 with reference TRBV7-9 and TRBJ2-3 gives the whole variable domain DTGVSQNPRHKITKRGQNVTFRCDPISEHNRLYWYRQTLGQGPEFLTYFQNEAQLEKSRLLSDRFSAERPKGSFSTLEIQRTEQGDSAMYLCASSLLQGGTDTQYFGPGTRLTVL.

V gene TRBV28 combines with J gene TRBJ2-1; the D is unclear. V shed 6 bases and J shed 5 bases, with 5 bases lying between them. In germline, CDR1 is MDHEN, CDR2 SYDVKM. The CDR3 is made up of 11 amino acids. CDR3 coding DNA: TGTGCCAGCAGAGAGAACAATGAGCAGTTCTTC. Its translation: CASRENNEQFF.

The CDR3 DNA reads TGTGCCAGCAGTTTAACAGGGGGGCACGAGGAGCAGTTCTTC. Encoded protein: CASSLTGGHEEQFF. V gene TRBV28 combines with J gene TRBJ2-1; 8 positions agree with TRBD1. Trimming took 2 bases from V and 10 from J; bases not matched to a gene: 7. The CDR3 extends over 14 amino acids. CDR1 MDHEN and CDR2 SYDVKM come from the germline V gene.

Written as DNA, the CDR3 is TGCGCCAGCAGCGCGCGGGAGTGGAATGAGCAGTTCTTC. This sequence encodes CASSAREWNEQFF. This rearrangement joins TRBV5-1 to TRBJ2-1, with TRBD2 matching over 7 bases. The CDR3 loop spans 13 amino acids. Germline CDR1 and CDR2: SGHRS and YFSETQ. The J segment lost 7 bases and the V segment lost 4 bases, leaving 5 bases of the junction unmatched. Variable domain in full (rest from reference TRBV5-1 and TRBJ2-1): KAGVTQTPRYLIKTRGQQVTLSCSPISGHRSVSWYQQTPGQGLQFLFEYFSETQRNKGNFPGRFSGRQFSNSRSEMNVSTLELGDSALYLCASSAREWNEQFFGPGTRLTVL.

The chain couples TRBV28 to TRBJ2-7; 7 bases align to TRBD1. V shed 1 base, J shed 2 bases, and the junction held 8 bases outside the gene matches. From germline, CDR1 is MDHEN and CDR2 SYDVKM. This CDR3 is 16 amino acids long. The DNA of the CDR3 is TGTGCCAGCAGTTTATTAGGTGGGCAGGGGGCCTACGAGCAGTACTTC. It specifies CASSLLGGQGAYEQYF.

The CDR3 nucleotides are TGTGCCAGCAGGGGCGGGAGTTCCTACAATGAGCAGTTCTTC. Translating it yields CASRGGSSYNEQFF. This chain links TRBV7-3 with TRBJ2-1, with 7 bases fitting TRBD2. The CDR3 sequence is 14 residues long. V lost 6 bases, J lost 1 base, and 3 bases stayed unmatched. Per germline, CDR1 SGHTA and CDR2 FQGTGA.